This TCR beta chain was sequenced for a study of control samples from healthy donors and cancer patients (dated by TCRdb to about 2020). Here V drops 4 bases and J drops 8 bases, and the junction holds 10 bases not matched to any gene. The germline V gene (reference sequence) supplies CDR1 LNHDA and CDR2 SQIVND. From the cysteine through the phenylalanine, the CDR3 covers 15 amino acids. The kept DNA is CDR3 alone, 45 bases in frame from the first base. For this clone: Its antigen specificity is not known. The sample holds no much larger clone one base away, and base qualities are not on file.

Library prep was done by the immunoSEQ multiplex PCR assay. The immuneACCESS repertoire file appears here via TCRdb, limited to in-frame rearrangements. These files lack a portion of the clones; in checked studies, under half of the deficit traces to unresolved V genes, and the cause of the others is not known. The sample includes around 75,000 clones, with over 75% observed a single time. The ten most abundant clones make up roughly 28% of the sample. The receptor's source is a man aged 50-59 years in good health. The chain is encoded by TRBV19 joined to TRBJ1-2; TRBD1 aligns with 10 central bases. Sequenced sample: blood. The CDR3 protein sequence reads: CASSRRQGAGGGYTF. The nucleotide sequence reads TGTGCCAGTAGTAGAAGACAGGGGGCTGGAGGGGGCTACACCTTC.